This T cell receptor (beta chain) was obtained from a study of shared clonotypes between healthy human individuals. Study findings and constraints: Naive CD4 clonotypes overlapped across a handful of donors at about 5.3%. As a rule, naive subsets had a larger estimated richness than memory subsets.

TCRdb keeps only in-frame clones here, not all; method: immunoSEQ multiplex PCR. The data contain over 95,000 clones, over 65% of them seen just once; the ten biggest clones take up roughly 24%. This CDR3 is 15 amino acids long. The germline V gene has CDR1 SGHDT and CDR2 YYEEEE. Deletions cut 0 bases from V and 6 bases from J, with 14 bases between. For this clone: No antigen is known for it.

Caucasian adults living in Nashville, Tennessee, provided all samples. V is TRBV5-6 and J is TRBJ2-3; D remains ambiguous. This clonotype originated in a woman between 25 and 40 years old in good health. Sequenced input: memory CD8+ T cells sorted from blood. Subset indicated: CD45RO+ cells pooled with CCR7-negative TemRA cells. CDR3 sequence: CASSLGLLTSDTQYF. The CDR3 region has the DNA TGTGCCAGCAGCTTGGGTTTGCTAACTTCGGATACGCAGTATTTT.